This T cell receptor (beta chain) is from a study of cytomegalovirus exposure and HLA in healthy donors. Overall study: Earlier sequencing of 150 million to 200 million T cells yielded nearly 120 million unique TCR beta sequences.

The CDR3 is 14 residues long. Per germline, CDR1 LGHNA and CDR2 YNFKEQ. The J segment lost 2 bases and the V segment lost 1 base, leaving 0 bases of the junction unmatched. The PCR ran on 60 Vbeta and 13 Jbeta primers. Authors' processing steps: In a later analysis, roughly 11 million of around 75 million unique beta chains occurred in at least two donors. Generated by immunoSEQ multiplex PCR, the TCRdb table keeps only in-frame clones and is missing some. That table supplies the V and J calls and clone size; D and trimming were determined from the DNA. The sample has 100,000 to 150,000 clones, approximately 69% seen once. Whole-study results and caveats: As a later analysis showed, a missense DCLRE1C variant was linked to trimming of TCR beta V- and J-genes.

This clone occurred a few times. Its antigen is undetermined. The sample holds other DNA sequences that translate to the same CDR3. What was sequenced was PBMCs. The TCR was taken from a woman in her 50s in good health and CMV-seropositive. J is TRBJ2-7 and V is TRBV4-2; TRBD1 matches at 9 bases. The CDR3 region has the DNA TGTGCCAGCAGCCAAGGACAGGGGGCCTACGAGCAGTACTTC. Translating it yields CASSQGQGAYEQYF.